Given below is one TCR beta chain in context. No antigen is known for it. This sample is part of a study of shared clonotypes between healthy human individuals. Overall study: Participating donors consisted of a couple of women and a few men aged 18 to 49. Each donor had three CD4 naive, three CD4 memory, two CD8 naive and one CD8 memory plate.

The CDR3 totals 16 residues. Trimming cost V 3 bases and J 2 bases; bases outside gene matches: 9. The germline V gene has CDR1 SGDLS and CDR2 YYNGEE. Method: immunoSEQ multiplex PCR; TCRdb's copy keeps in-frame clones and lacks some. The sample carries around 940,000 clones, approximately 80% recorded once. Whole-study results and caveats: Sequencing depth was predicted to influence how clonotypes are shared among donors. Several donors held about 5% of naive CD4 clonotypes in common.

The sequenced sample consisted of memory CD4+ T cells sorted from blood. Specified subset: CD45RA-negative fraction. The chain carries TRBV9 and TRBJ2-5; 8 nucleotides match TRBD2. This sequence originates from a man aged 18 to 30 in good health. This CDR3 is CASSANVLAGQETQYF. The DNA of the CDR3 is TGTGCCAGCAGCGCGAACGTTTTAGCGGGACAAGAGACCCAGTACTTC. The full variable domain, completed using reference TRBV9 and TRBJ2-5, is DSGVTQTPKHLITATGQRVTLRCSPRSGDLSVYWYQQSLDQGLQFLIQYYNGEERAKGNILERFSAQQFPDLHSELNLSSLELGDSALYFCASSANVLAGQETQYFGPGTRLLVL.